This TCR beta chain emerged from a study of blood T cell repertoires in COVID-19. Study context: Italy, Spain and the United States were the sources of the convalescent and acute COVID-19 samples.

This clone was picked up one time. TCRdb's table, derived via immunoSEQ multiplex PCR, lists solely in-frame clones and lacks some. The table lists under 95,000 clones, roughly 87% of them singletons. Sequencing was done on a sample of peripheral blood. The sequence came from a man in his 60s with acute or convalescent COVID-19.

The CDR3 spells CASSRQSMNTEAFF. For the CDR3, the DNA is TGTGCCAGCAGTAGACAGAGCATGAACACTGAAGCTTTCTTT. V is TRBV6-5 and J is TRBJ1-1; D may be TRBD1 (5 bases). The CDR3 is 14 residues long. V was shortened by 5 bases and J by 0 bases, with 10 bases between the two germline ends. The V gene's germline CDR1 is MNHEY and CDR2 SVGAGI.